Below, one T cell receptor (beta chain) is given with its context. The sample belongs to a study of blood T cell repertoires in COVID-19. Study context: Sample material is recorded as cDNA or gDNA derived from T cells, B-cell-depleted T cells, or PBMCs.

The germline CDR1 and CDR2 sequences are LNHDA and SQIVND (reference sequence). The CDR3 length is 14 residues. The V and J ends lost 5 bases and 1 base, in that order; junction bases with no gene match: 4. The participants were between roughly 18 and 90 years old and came from 20 to 30 US areas. Sequencing was performed with immunoSEQ multiplex PCR; in TCRdb, only in-frame clones are kept and a portion is missing. There are 200,000 to 250,000 clones in the sample; 70% to 90% occur only once, and about 4% lies in the top ten. Source material: PBMCs or T cells enriched from blood (not recorded which). The gene calls are TRBV19 and TRBJ1-1; 7 bases are shared with TRBD1. This TCR came from a woman in her forties with acute COVID-19. The chain's CDR3 is CASSAGQTNTEAFF. Written as DNA, the CDR3 is TGTGCCAGTAGTGCGGGACAGACGAACACTGAAGCTTTCTTT. The entire variable domain, with the rest obtained from reference TRBV19 and TRBJ1-1, is as follows: DGGITQSPKYLFRKEGQNVTLSCEQNLNHDAMYWYRQDPGQGLRLIYYSQIVNDFQKGDIAEGYSVSREKKESFPLTVTSAQKNPTAFYLCASSAGQTNTEAFFGQGTRLTVV.